One and the same sample provided the 21 T cell receptor beta chains below, sequenced in a study of blood T cell repertoires in COVID-19. TCRdb's copy holds only in-frame clones and misses some; the assay was immunoSEQ multiplex PCR. The table records tens of thousands of clones, about four fifths of them present only once. Sequenced input: peripheral blood. These receptors were collected from an elderly woman with COVID-19, enrolled during active disease.

The chain combines TRBV14 with TRBJ2-7; D possibly corresponds to TRBD2 (6 bases). This CDR3 contains 19 residues. Germline V gene lookup returns CDR1 SGHDN and CDR2 FVKESK. V lost 2 bases, J lost 0 bases, and 23 bases lay in between. In nucleotides, the CDR3 is TGTGCCAGCAGCCAACTTAACTTTGCCCGGGACTCCTACTCCTACGAGCAGTACTTC. Amino acid sequence: CASSQLNFARDSYSYEQYF. Complete variable domain (other parts from reference TRBV14 and TRBJ2-7): EAGVTQFPSHSVIEKGQTVTLRCDPISGHDNLYWYRRVMGKEIKFLLHFVKESKQDESGMPNNRFLAERTGGTYSTLKVQPAELEDSGVYFCASSQLNFARDSYSYEQYFGPGTRLTVT.

The chain uses TRBV9 and TRBJ2-3, with TRBD2 matching 8 bases. Trimming cost V 4 bases and J 1 base; bases outside gene matches: 8. The CDR3 is made up of 16 amino acids. CDR1 is SGDLS, CDR2 YYNGEE, per germline. The CDR3 protein is CASSPIAGPGTDTQYF. CDR3 DNA sequence: TGTGCCAGCAGCCCCATAGCGGGGCCCGGCACAGATACGCAGTATTTT.

The rearrangement uses TRBV18 and TRBJ1-1; no definite D call. CDR1 and CDR2 (germline): KGHSH, LQKENI. The CDR3 runs 13 residues. The ends were cut back, 6 bases at V and 1 base at J, with 9 bases in the middle. The CDR3, as DNA: TGTGCCAGCTCGGAGGGAAGGAACACTGAAGCTTTCTTT. Residues: CASSEGRNTEAFF.

The V call is TRBV19, the J call TRBJ1-1, with no clear D. The V end was cut by 3 bases, the J end by 5 bases, with 7 bases between. The germline V gene has CDR1 LNHDA and CDR2 SQIVND (reference sequence). There are 12 residues in the CDR3. CDR3 amino acids: CASSIGRTEAFF. As DNA, the CDR3 is TGTGCCAGTAGTATTGGGCGTACTGAAGCTTTCTTT.

The chain has TRBV7-2 and TRBJ2-4; tentative D call: TRBD2 (5 bases). V was shortened by 5 bases and J by 6 bases, with 17 bases between the two germline ends. CDR1 and CDR2 (germline): SGHTA, FQGNSA. This CDR3 spans 15 amino acids. CDR3 sequence (DNA): TGTGCCAGCAGCCCCGCGGGCCCGGGGAGAAACATTCAGTACTTC. Its protein is CASSPAGPGRNIQYF.

The chain is built from TRBV24-1 and TRBJ2-1, with a weak D call TRBD2 (5 bases). The CDR3 totals 15 residues. Germline values: CDR1 KGHDR, CDR2 SFDVKD. With 3 bases removed from V and 4 bases from J, the gap between germline ends came to 12 bases. CDR3 sequence (DNA): TGTGCCACCAGTGATGCCGGGGTCGGGTACAATGAGCAGTTCTTC. Protein sequence: CATSDAGVGYNEQFF.

The rearrangement joins TRBV6-2 or TRBV6-3 to TRBJ2-7; the match to TRBD2 covers 10 bases. Germline V gene lookup returns CDR1 MNHEY and CDR2 SVGEGT. CDR3 length: 17 residues. The junction had 7 bases not matched to a gene; V was cut back by 0 bases and J by 2 bases. The CDR3 nucleotides are TGTGCCAGCAGTTACTCCTATCTAGCGGGAGACACCTACGAGCAGTACTTC. Translation: CASSYSYLAGDTYEQYF.

This chain connects TRBV6-6 to TRBJ1-2, with 7 bases aligning to TRBD1. With 2 bases clipped from V and 1 base from J, the junction kept 1 base outside the gene matches. The V gene's germline CDR1 is MNHNY and CDR2 SVGAGI (reference sequence). There are 14 residues in the CDR3. The CDR3 region has the DNA TGTGCCAGCAGTTACAGGGGGCATAACTATGGCTACACCTTC. It yields the protein CASSYRGHNYGYTF.

Note on this clone: The DNA is omitted, as the CDR3 cannot be located on it reliably, and the CDR3 follows TCRdb's listing. J is TRBJ2-1 and V is TRBV19; the table names TRBD1, a call not compared with the DNA. The length of the CDR3 is 12 amino acids, counting both ends. CDR1 is LNHDA, CDR2 SQIVND, per germline (reference sequence). The chain's CDR3 is CASNDWGQGILF.

The chain uses TRBV29-1 and TRBJ1-3; D is unresolved. In germline, CDR1 is SQVTM, CDR2 ANQGSEA. The CDR3 totals 13 residues. CDR3 in DNA: TGCAACCATCCCGACTGTTGCGGAAACACCATATATTTT. It specifies CNHPDCCGNTIYF.

The chain recombines TRBV2 with TRBJ2-6, with D hard to call. The CDR3 contains 15 residues. Germline values: CDR1 SNHLY, CDR2 FYNNEI. V was shortened by 3 bases and J by 4 bases, with 10 bases between the two germline ends. CDR3 sequence: CASSEAGFGANVLTF. CDR3 bases: TGTGCCAGCAGTGAGGCCGGGTTCGGGGCCAACGTCCTGACTTTC. The complete variable domain, with remaining parts taken from reference TRBV2 and TRBJ2-6, reads EPEVTQTPSHQVTQMGQEVILRCVPISNHLYFYWYRQILGQKVEFLVSFYNNEISEKSEIFDDQFSVERPDGSNFTLKIRSTKLEDSAMYFCASSEAGFGANVLTFGAGSRLTVL.

V and J are TRBV18 and TRBJ1-1; D is uncertain. The CDR3 totals 13 residues. Germline V lookup: CDR1 KGHSH, CDR2 LQKENI. V shed 4 bases and J shed 0 bases, with 6 bases lying between them. The CDR3 spells CASSRSMNTEAFF. CDR3 nucleotides: TGTGCCAGCTCACGTTCCATGAACACTGAAGCTTTCTTT.

In its sample, this clone was seen a few times. The chain combines TRBV2 with TRBJ1-2; 10 bases line up with TRBD1. The length of the CDR3 is 14 residues. Losses at the gene ends were 8 bases for V and 3 bases for J; bases not matched to a gene: 6. Germline CDR1 SNHLY, CDR2 FYNNEI. The CDR3, as DNA: TGTGCCAGCGCCCCCGGGACAGGGGACTATGGCTACACCTTC. Encoded protein: CASAPGTGDYGYTF. Combining the CDR3 with reference TRBV2 and TRBJ1-2 gives the whole variable domain EPEVTQTPSHQVTQMGQEVILRCVPISNHLYFYWYRQILGQKVEFLVSFYNNEISEKSEIFDDQFSVERPDGSNFTLKIRSTKLEDSAMYFCASAPGTGDYGYTFGSGTRLTVV.

V and J are TRBV9 and TRBJ2-7; weak D call: TRBD2 (7 bases). This CDR3 spans 16 amino acids. V lost 3 bases, J lost 0 bases, and 16 bases lay in between. Germline V CDR1 and CDR2: SGDLS, YYNGEE. The CDR3 DNA sequence: TGTGCCAGCAGCGCGGGGGGCATCCGAGACTCCTACGAGCAGTACTTC. Amino acids: CASSAGGIRDSYEQYF. Filled out from reference TRBV9 and TRBJ2-7, the complete variable domain reads DSGVTQTPKHLITATGQRVTLRCSPRSGDLSVYWYQQSLDQGLQFLIQYYNGEERAKGNILERFSAQQFPDLHSELNLSSLELGDSALYFCASSAGGIRDSYEQYFGPGTRLTVT.

This chain links TRBV6-2 or TRBV6-3 with TRBJ2-3; D possibly corresponds to TRBD2 (6 bases). CDR1 MNHEY and CDR2 SVGEGT come from the germline V gene. This CDR3 spans 15 amino acids. V lost 5 bases and J lost 0, with 12 bases in between. CDR3 in amino acids: CASSGGGLSTDTQYF. DNA of the CDR3: TGTGCCAGCAGTGGGGGAGGTCTCAGCACAGATACGCAGTATTTT.

Of note for this clone: This may be a read error, as it is one base from a much larger clone. The rearrangement joins TRBV30 to TRBJ2-1; perhaps TRBD2 as D (5 bases). Germline V gives CDR1 GTSNPN, CDR2 SVGIG (reference sequence). This CDR3 region has 13 residues. CDR3 DNA: TGTGCCTCTCAGAGCGGAAATTACAATAAGCAGTTCTTC. Residues: CASQSGNYNKQFF.

The rearrangement links TRBV11-3 to TRBJ2-1, with D possibly being TRBD2 (6 bases). The CDR3 covers 17 residues. Germline V gene lookup returns CDR1 SGHNT and CDR2 YENEEA. V shed 6 bases and J shed 5 bases, with 23 bases lying between them. DNA of the CDR3: TGTGCCAGCAGTTATCAGCGGGTCGAGGAGGGGAACAATGAGCAGTTCTTC. This sequence encodes CASSYQRVEEGNNEQFF.

This chain links TRBV29-1 with TRBJ1-4; D might be TRBD1 (6 bases). Trimming removed 5 bases from V and 0 bases from J, with 19 bases in between. This CDR3 is built from 17 residues. The germline gives CDR1 SQVTM, CDR2 ANQGSEA. The CDR3 DNA sequence: TGCAGCGTTCGAGGGGGTTGGGACATTACAACTAATGAAAAACTGTTTTTT. It codes for CSVRGGWDITTNEKLFF.

This rearrangement joins TRBV5-1 to TRBJ2-5, with 7 bases identical to TRBD1. CDR1 SGHRS and CDR2 YFSETQ come from the germline V gene. Germline trimming cut 6 bases from V and 2 bases from J; bases unmatched to any gene: 10. This CDR3 has 15 amino acids. The CDR3 spells CASKALQGSQETQYF. The DNA of the CDR3 is TGCGCCAGCAAGGCCCTACAGGGGTCACAAGAGACCCAGTACTTC.

This sequence joins TRBV12-3 or TRBV12-4 and TRBJ2-1; D remains unclear. This CDR3 is 11 amino acids long. Trimming cost V 7 bases and J 8 bases, with 9 bases left between them. DNA for the CDR3: TGTGCCAGCACCTCGTTCCATGAGCAGTTCTTC. Translating it yields CASTSFHEQFF.

V and J are TRBV12-3 or TRBV12-4 and TRBJ2-1, with D unclear. V lost 5 bases and J lost 4, with 3 bases in between. The length of the CDR3 is 11 residues. CDR3 residues: CASSLYNEQFF. CDR3 nucleotide sequence: TGTGCCAGCAGTCTGTACAATGAGCAGTTCTTC.